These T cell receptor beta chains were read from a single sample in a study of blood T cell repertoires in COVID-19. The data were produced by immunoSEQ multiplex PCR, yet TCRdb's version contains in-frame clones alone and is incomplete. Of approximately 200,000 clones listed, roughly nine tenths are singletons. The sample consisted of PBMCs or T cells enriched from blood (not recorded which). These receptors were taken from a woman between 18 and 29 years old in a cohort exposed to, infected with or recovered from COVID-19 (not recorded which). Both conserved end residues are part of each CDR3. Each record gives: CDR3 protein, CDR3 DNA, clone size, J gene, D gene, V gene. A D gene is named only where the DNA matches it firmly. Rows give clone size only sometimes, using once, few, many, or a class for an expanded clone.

CASSPSRLGITTNEKLFF,TGTGCCAGCAGCCCCTCGAGGCTCGGGATTACTACTAATGAAAAACTGTTTTTT,NA,TRBJ1-4,NA,TRBV11-2
CAWSRGGNEQFF,TGTGCCTGGAGTCGAGGAGGGAATGAGCAGTTCTTC,NA,TRBJ2-1,NA,TRBV30
CASSGQGQSNQPQHF,TGTGCCAGCAGCGGACAGGGGCAAAGCAATCAGCCCCAGCATTTT,NA,TRBJ1-5,TRBD1,TRBV2
CASSIEGGGSGAYNEQFF,TGTGCCAGTAGTATAGAGGGAGGGGGTAGCGGGGCCTACAATGAGCAGTTCTTC,NA,TRBJ2-1,TRBD2,TRBV19
CASSYERTGELHF,TGTGCCAGCAGTTACGAGAGGACAGGGGAACTCCACTTT,NA,TRBJ1-6,TRBD1,TRBV6-5
CASSIRDRGWNTEAFF,TGTGCCAGTAGTATCCGGGACAGGGGGTGGAACACTGAAGCTTTCTTT,NA,TRBJ1-1,TRBD1,TRBV19
CASSYLQAEKLFF,TGTGCCAGCAGTTACTTACAGGCCGAAAAACTGTTTTTT,NA,TRBJ1-4,NA,TRBV6-5
CASSLPGSTGELFF,TGTGCCAGCAGCCTCCCGGGGAGCACCGGGGAGCTGTTTTTT,NA,TRBJ2-2,NA,TRBV7-2
CASGRTVGLAGGPSEQFF,TGTGCCAGCGGCAGGACGGTCGGACTAGCGGGGGGGCCATCTGAGCAGTTCTTC,NA,TRBJ2-1,TRBD2,TRBV27
CATSEQQGGADTQYF,TGTGCCACCAGTGAACAACAGGGGGGAGCAGATACGCAGTATTTT,once,TRBJ2-3,TRBD1,TRBV24-1
CASSINRGSNQPQHF,TGTGCCAGCAGCATCAACAGGGGTAGCAATCAGCCCCAGCATTTT,NA,TRBJ1-5,TRBD1,TRBV4-2
CASRSTGLGYEQYF,TGTGCCAGCAGATCGACAGGGCTTGGATACGAGCAGTACTTC,NA,TRBJ2-7,TRBD1,TRBV27
CASSLSRGINEKLFF,TGTGCCAGCAGTTTATCGCGGGGGATTAATGAAAAACTGTTTTTT,NA,TRBJ1-4,NA,TRBV27
CASSQLETPRNEQFF,TGCGCCAGCAGCCAACTAGAGACCCCTCGGAATGAGCAGTTCTTC,NA,TRBJ2-1,NA,TRBV4-1
CASSLGQSYEAWF,TGTGCCAGCAGCCTAGGACAGTCCTACGAAGCATGGTTC,NA,TRBJ2-7,NA,TRBV7-2
CATSDSAGVEQFF,TGTGCCACCAGTGACTCGGCAGGGGTTGAGCAGTTCTTC,NA,TRBJ2-1,NA,TRBV24-1
CASSPEDRVTSTF,TGTGCCAGCTCACCAGAGGACAGGGTGACATCCACCTTC,NA,TRBJ1-2,TRBD1,TRBV18
CASSLSGVHGYTF,TGTGCCAGCAGTTTATCGGGAGTCCATGGCTACACCTTC,NA,TRBJ1-2,NA,TRBV27
CASSRQGQETQYF,TGTGCCAGCAGCCGGCAGGGTCAAGAGACCCAGTACTTC,NA,TRBJ2-5,NA,TRBV5-4
CASSPRKPSWAFF,TGTGCCAGCAGTCCTAGAAAGCCCAGTTGGGCTTTCTTT,NA,TRBJ1-1,NA,TRBV12-3/TRBV12-4
CASSLGLATSTDTQYF,TGTGCCAGTAGCCTTGGACTAGCGACTAGCACAGATACGCAGTATTTT,NA,TRBJ2-3,TRBD2,TRBV19
CASSQDSTVYGYTF,TGTGCCAGCAGCCAAGATAGTACCGTCTATGGCTACACCTTC,NA,TRBJ1-2,NA,TRBV3-1/TRBV3-2
CASSKVGGPGNEQFF,TGCGCCAGCAGCAAGGTTGGAGGGCCGGGGAATGAGCAGTTCTTC,NA,TRBJ2-1,NA,TRBV5-1
CASSQSGTGDSPLHF,TGCGCCAGCAGCCAATCCGGGACAGGGGATTCACCCCTCCACTTT,NA,TRBJ1-6,TRBD1,TRBV5-1
CATSRQARSYNEQFF,TGTGCCACCAGTCGACAGGCCCGCTCCTACAATGAGCAGTTCTTC,NA,TRBJ2-1,NA,TRBV24-1
CASIPSRRNAEAFF,TGTGCCAGCATACCCTCAAGGAGGAACGCTGAAGCTTTCTTT,NA,TRBJ1-1,NA,TRBV11-2
CGTGRNQPQHF,TGTGGCACAGGGCGCAATCAGCCCCAGCATTTT,NA,TRBJ1-5,NA,TRBV6-5
CASSFAADTEAFF,TGTGCCAGCAGTTTTGCGGCGGACACTGAAGCTTTCTTT,once,TRBJ1-1,NA,TRBV12-3/TRBV12-4
CASSATSGVVTEAFF,TGTGCCAGCAGCGCAACCTCGGGGGTGGTCACTGAAGCTTTCTTT,NA,TRBJ1-1,NA,TRBV6-5
CASSFGTVFYEQYF,TGCGCCAGCAGCTTTGGGACAGTTTTCTACGAGCAGTACTTC,NA,TRBJ2-7,TRBD1,TRBV5-1
CASSYSWELFF,TGTGCCAGCAGTTACTCCTGGGAGCTGTTTTTT,NA,TRBJ2-2,NA,TRBV6-2/TRBV6-3
CASSLRASNQPQHF,TGTGCCAGCAGCTTAAGAGCTAGCAATCAGCCCCAGCATTTT,NA,TRBJ1-5,NA,TRBV5-8
CASRLGDRGSSETQYF,TGCGCCAGCAGATTAGGGGACAGGGGTTCGTCGGAGACCCAGTACTTC,NA,TRBJ2-5,TRBD1,TRBV5-1
CASSLYRGPATEAFF,TGTGCCAGCAGTTTATACAGGGGGCCGGCCACTGAAGCTTTCTTT,NA,TRBJ1-1,TRBD1,TRBV27
CASSSPTGGDTEAFF,TGTGCCAGCAGCTCACCGACAGGGGGGGACACTGAAGCTTTCTTT,NA,TRBJ1-1,TRBD1,TRBV7-9
CASSLEDIYSSPLHF,TGTGCCAGCAGCTTAGAGGACATATACAGTTCACCCCTCCACTTT,NA,TRBJ1-6,NA,TRBV7-9
CASSLGGLYEQYF,TGTGCCAGCAGCTTAGGGGGACTCTACGAGCAGTACTTC,NA,TRBJ2-7,NA,TRBV11-3
CATEVGRAGVLADTQYF,TGTGCCACCGAGGTGGGGAGAGCGGGGGTACTAGCAGATACGCAGTATTTT,NA,TRBJ2-3,TRBD2,TRBV15
CASKGTGGAGYTF,TGTGCCAGCAAAGGGACAGGGGGAGCCGGCTACACCTTC,NA,TRBJ1-2,TRBD1,TRBV6-5
CASSIRGNEQFF,TGTGCCAGCAGCATTAGGGGAAATGAGCAGTTCTTC,NA,TRBJ2-1,NA,TRBV7-9
CASSEVENWDRGDQPQHF,TGTGCCAGCAGTGAAGTGGAAAACTGGGACAGGGGGGATCAGCCCCAGCATTTT,NA,TRBJ1-5,TRBD1,TRBV2
CASSKDRNTEAFF,TGTGCCAGCAGCAAGGACAGGAACACTGAAGCTTTCTTT,NA,TRBJ1-1,NA,TRBV7-6
CASSLGQGAGGTEAFF,TGCGCCAGCAGCTTGGGGCAGGGGGCCGGGGGCACTGAAGCTTTCTTT,NA,TRBJ1-1,TRBD1,TRBV5-1
CASSPLATNEKLFF,TGTGCCAGCTCACCACTAGCAACTAATGAAAAACTGTTTTTT,NA,TRBJ1-4,NA,TRBV18
CASSSPDYGYTF,TGCGCCAGCAGCTCGCCGGACTATGGCTACACCTTC,NA,TRBJ1-2,NA,TRBV5-1
CASSLTLAGAHNEQFF,TGTGCCAGCAGCTTAACACTAGCGGGAGCACACAATGAGCAGTTCTTC,NA,TRBJ2-1,TRBD2,TRBV5-6
CASSGDAGDYEQYF,TGTGCCAGCAGTGGAGATGCGGGAGACTACGAGCAGTACTTC,NA,TRBJ2-7,TRBD2,TRBV2
CASSRVIPPYNEQFF,TGTGCCAGCAGCCGGGTCATACCTCCCTACAATGAGCAGTTCTTC,once,TRBJ2-1,NA,TRBV7-9
CASSRRRDRAELFF,TGTGCCAGCAGCCGCCGCCGGGACAGGGCGGAACTGTTTTTT,NA,TRBJ1-4,TRBD1,TRBV7-8
CASSYSPGGPSNYGYTF,TGTGCCAGCAGTTACTCGCCAGGGGGTCCCTCTAACTATGGCTACACCTTC,NA,TRBJ1-2,TRBD1,TRBV6-2/TRBV6-3
CAISESIPGTSLEQYF,TGTGCCATCAGTGAGTCGATCCCGGGAACCTCCCTCGAGCAGTACTTC,NA,TRBJ2-7,NA,TRBV10-3
CATLFLGGLFF,TGTGCCACCCTCTTTCTCGGGGGGCTGTTTTTT,NA,TRBJ2-2,NA,TRBV19
CASSERGMNTEAFF,TGTGCCAGCAGTGAAAGAGGGATGAACACTGAAGCTTTCTTT,NA,TRBJ1-1,NA,TRBV2
CASSSTVPDYGYTF,TGTGCCAGCAGCTCCACTGTTCCGGACTATGGCTACACCTTC,once,TRBJ1-2,NA,TRBV7-9